Following are 20 T cell receptor beta chains from one sample sequenced in a study of CD8+ T cells in alopecia areata. RNA was isolated and reverse transcribed to cDNA, the sequencing template. Produced via immunoSEQ multiplex PCR; TCRdb's table is partial and in-frame only. The table lists about 150,000 clones, about 87% of them singletons, with roughly 16% in the top ten. The sequences come from CD8+ T cells sorted from blood, collected at week 0. Receptors originate from a human donor with alopecia areata.

The genes are TRBV12-5 and TRBJ1-1; D unclear. The V gene lost 3 bases and the J gene lost 5 bases, with 7 bases spanning the gap. The CDR3 has 12 amino acids. Germline CDR1 is LGHNT and CDR2 is FRNRAP. CDR3 amino acids: CASGFGETEAFF. The CDR3 DNA sequence: TGTGCTAGTGGTTTTGGGGAGACTGAAGCTTTCTTT.

The chain links TRBV6-5 to TRBJ1-4; 7 nucleotides agree with TRBD1. The germline V gene has CDR1 MNHEY and CDR2 SVGAGI. The CDR3 runs 14 residues. After removal of 4 bases from V and 8 bases from J, the junction contained 7 bases not matched to a gene. The CDR3 DNA sequence: TGTGCCAGCAGTTCGGTACAGGGGAACGAAAAACTGTTTTTT. This sequence encodes CASSSVQGNEKLFF.

The chain links TRBV28 to TRBJ1-1; weak D call: TRBD1 (5 bases). Germline V lookup: CDR1 MDHEN, CDR2 SYDVKM. Trimming stripped 4 bases from V and 4 bases from J, with 7 bases between. The CDR3 covers 12 residues. CDR3 nucleotides: TGTGCCAGCAGTTCCGGGGGCACTGAAGCTTTCTTT. This gives the protein CASSSGGTEAFF.

The rearrangement joins TRBV7-6 to TRBJ1-4; D may be TRBD1 (5 bases). Germline V gene lookup returns CDR1 SGHVS and CDR2 FNYEAQ. CDR3 length: 16 residues. V dropped 0 bases and J dropped 0 bases, with 8 bases sitting between them. The CDR3 region has the DNA TGTGCCAGCAGCTTAGCTCAGGGAGCAACTAATGAAAAACTGTTTTTT. This sequence encodes CASSLAQGATNEKLFF.

The chain recombines TRBV11-2 with TRBJ2-1; 8 bases are a match to TRBD2. This CDR3 has 16 amino acids. The trim removed 2 bases at V and 3 bases at J, leaving 6 bases unmatched. Germline-derived CDR1 and CDR2 are SGHAT and FQNNGV. CDR3 DNA sequence: TGTGCCAGCAGCTTAATCGCGGGAGGCGGCTACAATGAGCAGTTCTTC. Its protein product is CASSLIAGGGYNEQFF.

This chain connects TRBV7-9 to TRBJ2-7, with D possibly TRBD2 on 6 matching bases. The length of the CDR3 is 12 residues. Germline V lookup: CDR1 SEHNR, CDR2 FQNEAQ (reference sequence). Deletions cut 2 bases from V and 6 bases from J, with 8 bases between. The CDR3 nucleotides are TGTGCCAGCAGCTTACGGGGAGGCGAGCAGTACTTC. It yields the protein CASSLRGGEQYF.

Only one count was recorded for this clone. Other DNA variants within this sample encode the same CDR3. The rearrangement links TRBV9 to TRBJ2-5, with TRBD2 as a possible D gene (7 bases). Germline V gene lookup returns CDR1 SGDLS and CDR2 YYNGEE. There are 14 residues in the CDR3. Trimming took 0 bases from V and 5 from J, leaving 11 bases between them. The CDR3 coding sequence is TGTGCCAGCAGCGTAGCCGGGGGGCTGGAGACCCAGTACTTC. Translated: CASSVAGGLETQYF.

This clone showed up just a few times. V gene TRBV29-1 combines with J gene TRBJ2-7; no firm D call. There are 13 residues in the CDR3. CDR1 and CDR2 from the germline V gene are SQVTM and ANQGSEA. Trimming took off 6 bases at V and 0 bases at J, with 12 bases between the two ends. Here the CDR3 DNA reads TGCAGCGTGACACCCATCAGCTCCTACGAGCAGTACTTC. Its translation is CSVTPISSYEQYF.

The rearrangement uses TRBV7-9 and TRBJ2-7; 9 bases are a match to TRBD2. CDR1 and CDR2 from the germline V gene are SEHNR and FQNEAQ (reference sequence). V gave up 5 bases and J gave up 3 bases; unmatched junction bases: 14. The CDR3 spans 17 residues. The CDR3, as DNA: TGTGCCAGCAGCCCCGGGGGGGATAGCGGGAGAGACTACGAGCAGTACTTC. Its translation: CASSPGGDSGRDYEQYF.

The CDR3 spells CASSPHGYEQYF. In DNA, the CDR3 is TGTGCCAGCAGTCCCCATGGGTACGAGCAGTACTTC. This chain joins TRBV6-5 and TRBJ2-7; D is uncertain. Trimming removed 5 bases from V and 4 bases from J, with 9 bases in between. The CDR3 is made up of 12 amino acids. CDR1 is MNHEY and CDR2 is SVGAGI in the germline V gene.

This clone appeared once. The rearrangement joins TRBV27 to TRBJ2-7; D gene ambiguous. CDR3 length: 14 amino acids. Germline values: CDR1 MNHEY, CDR2 SMNVEV (reference sequence). V lost 3 bases and J lost 2, with 11 bases in between. As DNA, the CDR3 is TGTGCCAGCAGTTTCGCACAGTCTACCTACGAGCAGTACTTC. Its protein is CASSFAQSTYEQYF.

The chain carries TRBV6-5 and TRBJ2-7; a possible D gene is TRBD1 (5 bases). Germline V CDR1 and CDR2: MNHEY, SVGAGI. Trimming took off 6 bases at V and 5 bases at J, with 11 bases between the two ends. CDR3 length: 12 amino acids. This CDR3 reads CASSISTDEQYF. The CDR3 DNA reads TGTGCCAGCAGCATTTCGACAGACGAGCAGTACTTC.

The chain uses TRBV15 and TRBJ2-7, with D perhaps matching TRBD1 (6 bases). V was clipped by 5 bases and J by 0 bases, with 14 bases between them. CDR3 length equals 15 residues. Germline lookup yields CDR1 LNHNV and CDR2 YYDKDF (reference sequence). CDR3 region: CATSGPGQISYEQYF. CDR3 in DNA: TGTGCCACCAGCGGCCCCGGACAGATCTCCTACGAGCAGTACTTC.

This chain connects TRBV7-9 to TRBJ2-3; 9 positions agree with TRBD2. V shed 6 bases, J shed 1 base, and the junction held 5 bases outside the gene matches. The germline CDR1 and CDR2 sequences are SEHNR and FQNEAQ (reference sequence). CDR3 length: 15 residues. CDR3 in amino acids: CASRQTSGGTDTQYF. Written as DNA, the CDR3 is TGTGCCAGCAGACAGACTAGCGGTGGCACAGATACGCAGTATTTT.

The chain carries TRBV30 and TRBJ2-2; D is unclear. There are 11 residues in the CDR3. Trimming left V 2 bases short and J 4 bases short, with 2 bases between. CDR1 and CDR2 (germline): GTSNPN, SVGIG (reference sequence). The DNA for the CDR3 is TGTGCCTGGAGTCCCACCGGGGAGCTGTTTTTT. Protein sequence: CAWSPTGELFF.

The gene calls are TRBV29-1 and TRBJ2-7; 9 bases line up with TRBD1. Germline CDR1 reads SQVTM; CDR2 reads ANQGSEA. Trimming at V came to 7 bases and at J to 6 bases, leaving 4 bases not matched to a gene. The CDR3 contains 11 residues. Here the CDR3 reads CSADRGSEQYF. The CDR3 DNA reads as TGCAGCGCGGACAGGGGAAGCGAGCAGTACTTC.

Concerning this clone itself: The junction departs from the called germline gene at one end, perhaps through a read error. The chain joins TRBV2 to TRBJ1-1; no reliable D call. This CDR3 region has 9 residues. From germline, CDR1 is SNHLY and CDR2 FYNNEI. CDR3 nucleotide sequence: TGTGCCAGCAGTGAGAGACCTACCTTT. As protein: CASSERPTF.

This clone appeared a few times. The rearrangement joins TRBV10-3 to TRBJ2-6; D is unclear. The V end lost 3 bases, the J end lost 0 bases, and 3 bases lay between the germline ends. The CDR3 has 14 residues. Germline V gene lookup returns CDR1 ENHRY and CDR2 SYGVKD. The CDR3 spells CAISEYSGANVLTF. CDR3 nucleotides: TGTGCCATCAGTGAATACTCTGGGGCCAACGTCCTGACTTTC.

The count of this clone is one. The V and J genes are TRBV4-1 and TRBJ2-7; D remains ambiguous. Germline assignment: CDR1 MGHRA and CDR2 YSYEKL. This CDR3 has 15 amino acids. Trimming stripped 0 bases from V and 6 bases from J, with 15 bases between. The DNA for the CDR3 is TGCGCCAGCAGCCAAGAGCTCCGGAAAGCCTCCGAGCAGTACTTC. This gives the protein CASSQELRKASEQYF.

This chain joins TRBV2 and TRBJ2-3, with 13 bases that match TRBD2. The CDR3 loop spans 17 amino acids. The trim removed 2 bases at V and 4 bases at J, leaving 6 bases unmatched. Germline V gene data show CDR1 as SNHLY and CDR2 as FYNNEI. CDR3 amino acids: CASSESPLAGGSDTQYF. The CDR3 DNA follows: TGTGCCAGCAGTGAATCCCCACTAGCGGGAGGGTCAGATACGCAGTATTTT.